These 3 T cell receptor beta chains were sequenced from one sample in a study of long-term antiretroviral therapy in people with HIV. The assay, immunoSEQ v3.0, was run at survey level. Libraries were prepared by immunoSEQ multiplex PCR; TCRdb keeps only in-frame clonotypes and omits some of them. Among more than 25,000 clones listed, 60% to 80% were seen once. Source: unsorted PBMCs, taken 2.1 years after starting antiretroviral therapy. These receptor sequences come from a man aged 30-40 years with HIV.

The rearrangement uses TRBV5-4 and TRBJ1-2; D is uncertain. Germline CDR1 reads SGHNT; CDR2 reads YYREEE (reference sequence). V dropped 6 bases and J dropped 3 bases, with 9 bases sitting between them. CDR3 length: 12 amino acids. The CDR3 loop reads CASNGPDYGYTF. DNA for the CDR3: TGTGCCAGCAATGGCCCGGACTATGGCTACACCTTC.

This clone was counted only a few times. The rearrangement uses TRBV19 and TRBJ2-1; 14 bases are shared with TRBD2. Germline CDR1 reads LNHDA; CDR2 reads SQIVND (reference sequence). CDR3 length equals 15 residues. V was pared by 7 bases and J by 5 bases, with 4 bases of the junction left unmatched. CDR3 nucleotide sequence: TGTGCCAGTAACCGACTAGCGGGGGGGAACAATGAGCAGTTCTTC. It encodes CASNRLAGGNNEQFF.

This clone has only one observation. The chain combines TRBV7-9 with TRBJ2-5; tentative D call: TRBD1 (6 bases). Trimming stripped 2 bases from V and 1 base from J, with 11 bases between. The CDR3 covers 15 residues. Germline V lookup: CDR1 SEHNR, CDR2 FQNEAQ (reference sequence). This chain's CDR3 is CASSLRVGGQETQYF. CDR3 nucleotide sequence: TGTGCCAGCAGCTTAAGAGTAGGGGGCCAAGAGACCCAGTACTTC.